A single sample gave rise to the 30 T cell receptor beta chains below, sequenced in a study of T cell repertoires in cytomegalovirus infection. TCRdb re-called the reads through MiXCR, storing one row per CDR3 protein. Found here are about 250,000 distinct CDR3 sequences, 9% to 15% of them singletons; the top ten hold approximately 1.6%. Sequences were obtained from PBMCs. The source of these receptors is a human donor in good health (CMV status not recorded). Some clones in this sample may be carry-over from other donors' samples.

This clonotype was counted many times. The chain carries TRBV7-2 and TRBJ1-2, with a tentative D call TRBD1 (6 bases). From germline, CDR1 is SGHTA and CDR2 FQGNSA. The CDR3 consists of 13 residues. Trimming pared 8 bases from V and 3 bases from J, leaving 13 bases between. DNA of the CDR3: TGTGCCAGCGTTCAGGGGAGCGACTATGGCTACACCTTC. It is translated as CASVQGSDYGYTF.

This clonotype was detected a few times. J is TRBJ1-6 and V is TRBV20-1, with 8 bases fitting TRBD1. The V and J ends lost 6 bases and 5 bases, in that order; junction bases with no gene match: 3. The CDR3 extends over 13 amino acids. Germline V lookup: CDR1 DFQATT, CDR2 SNEGSKA (reference sequence). In DNA form, the CDR3 reads TGCAGTGCCTCGGGACAGGATAATTCACCCCTCCACTTT. As protein: CSASGQDNSPLHF.

This clonotype was seen many times. The chain carries TRBV7-8 and TRBJ1-1; 9 bases align to TRBD1. Germline values: CDR1 SGHVS, CDR2 FQNEAQ. V was clipped by 5 bases and J by 3 bases; unmatched bases: 7. This CDR3 has 15 amino acids. As DNA, the CDR3 is TGTGCCAGCAGCCGTCGGACAGGGGACGACACTGAAGCTTTCTTT. Translating gives CASSRRTGDDTEAFF.

Concerning this clonotype itself: Since a much larger clone is just one base distant, this may be a read error. V gene TRBV5-6 combines with J gene TRBJ1-1; TRBD1 might be the D (5 bases). Germline V gene sequence: CDR1 SGHDT, CDR2 YYEEEE. The CDR3 spans 12 residues. The CDR3 DNA sequence: TGTGCCAGCAGCTTCGGAGGGACTGAAGCTTTATTT. It encodes CASSFGGTEALF.

This clonotype was seen many times. The chain employs TRBV7-2 and TRBJ1-1; D is unresolved. This CDR3 has 12 amino acids. Germline lookup yields CDR1 SGHTA and CDR2 FQGNSA. V was trimmed by 5 bases and J by 4 bases, leaving 8 bases between them. CDR3 loop: CASSLDATEAFF. Written as DNA, the CDR3 is TGTGCCAGCAGCCTGGACGCCACTGAAGCTTTCTTT.

There are many counts of this clonotype. V usage is TRBV9 and J usage is TRBJ2-5; 11 bases map to TRBD2. V trimming: 2 bases; J trimming: 2 bases; junction bases outside the gene matches: 2. The germline V gene encodes CDR1 SGDLS and CDR2 YYNGEE. The CDR3 is made up of 15 amino acids. As DNA, the CDR3 is TGTGCCAGCAGCGTCACTAGCGGGAGTCAAGAGACCCAGTACTTC. Residues: CASSVTSGSQETQYF.

This chain uses TRBV7-2 with TRBJ2-1; D unclear. The CDR3 runs 15 residues. V lost 5 bases, J lost 6 bases, and 17 bases lay in between. CDR1 is SGHTA, CDR2 FQGNSA, per germline. The CDR3 here is CASSPKGDQVNEQFF. CDR3 nucleotides: TGTGCCAGCAGCCCTAAAGGCGACCAGGTCAATGAGCAGTTCTTC.

The table lists this clonotype with a few counts. In DNA form, the CDR3 reads TGTGCCATCAGTGACTGGGGCGTGAACACTGAAGCTTTCTTT. It encodes CAISDWGVNTEAFF. This rearrangement joins TRBV10-3 to TRBJ1-1; weak D call: TRBD1 (5 bases). Trimming took 3 bases from V and 0 from J, leaving 8 bases between them. The CDR3 sequence is 14 residues long. The germline CDR1 and CDR2 sequences are ENHRY and SYGVKD.

The J gene is TRBJ1-6, the V gene TRBV9, with TRBD1 identical over 9 bases. CDR3 length equals 16 residues. Trimming removed 2 bases from V and 10 bases from J; junction bases left unmatched: 10. CDR1 SGDLS and CDR2 YYNGEE come from the germline V gene. The CDR3 here is CASSVDRGGGRSPLHF. The CDR3 nucleotides read TGTGCCAGCAGCGTGGACAGGGGAGGAGGACGCTCACCCCTCCACTTT.

This clonotype was observed many times. This sequence joins TRBV7-2 and TRBJ1-2; no definite D call. Per the germline V gene, CDR1 is SGHTA and CDR2 is FQGNSA. The length of the CDR3 is 12 residues. V dropped 1 base and J dropped 1 base, with 1 base sitting between them. The CDR3, as DNA: TGTGCCAGCAGCTTAGTTAACTATGGCTACACCTTC. Translating it yields CASSLVNYGYTF.

This clonotype was observed many times. The J gene is TRBJ2-3, the V gene TRBV28, with unresolved D. The length of the CDR3 is 15 residues. Germline-derived CDR1 and CDR2 are MDHEN and SYDVKM. V was shortened by 5 bases and J by 0 bases, with 12 bases between the two germline ends. This chain's CDR3 is CASSIPTTSTDTQYF. CDR3 sequence (DNA): TGTGCCAGCAGTATCCCCACTACGAGCACAGATACGCAGTATTTT.

This clonotype was recorded many times. This chain joins TRBV5-6 and TRBJ1-1; D gene ambiguous. This CDR3 comprises 13 residues. Germline lookup yields CDR1 SGHDT and CDR2 YYEEEE. The V and J ends lost 6 bases and 1 base respectively, with 10 bases between them. The CDR3 region is CASNGWANTEAFF. CDR3 bases: TGTGCCAGCAATGGATGGGCGAACACTGAAGCTTTCTTT.

This chain joins TRBV6-6 and TRBJ2-5; D remains unclear. Germline V gives CDR1 MNHNY, CDR2 SVGAGI (reference sequence). CDR3 length equals 16 residues. With 0 bases removed from V and 0 bases from J, the gap between germline ends came to 11 bases. Here the CDR3 reads CASSYSSRTDQETQYF. Written as DNA, the CDR3 is TGTGCCAGCAGTTACTCCTCGCGGACGGACCAAGAGACCCAGTACTTC.

This chain joins TRBV18 and TRBJ2-7; 7 nucleotides match TRBD1. Trimming cost V 6 bases and J 6 bases; bases outside gene matches: 8. This CDR3 spans 13 amino acids. CDR1 and CDR2 (germline): KGHSH, LQKENI. The CDR3 sequence is CASSRETGSEQYF. CDR3 nucleotide sequence: TGTGCCAGCTCTCGTGAGACAGGGTCCGAGCAGTACTTC.

This clonotype has ten or more counts. The V call is TRBV12-3 or TRBV12-4, the J call TRBJ1-6, with D hard to call. The CDR3 runs to 13 residues. V was shortened by 3 bases and J by 10 bases, with 10 bases between the two germline ends. The CDR3 DNA reads TGTGCCAGCAGTTTTGGACTAGGATCACCCCTCCACTTT. Its protein is CASSFGLGSPLHF.

This clonotype was picked up many times. This chain joins TRBV12-3 or TRBV12-4 and TRBJ2-7, with D maybe TRBD1 (5 bases). CDR3 length: 14 residues. V lost 5 bases and J 3 bases, leaving 14 bases between the germline ends. CDR3 nucleotides: TGTGCCAGCAGTGAGCAAGGGGTCGGCTACGAGCAGTACTTC. It encodes CASSEQGVGYEQYF.

The table lists this clonotype with many counts. This sequence joins TRBV25-1 and TRBJ1-1; TRBD1 might be the D (5 bases). V was clipped by 6 bases and J by 4 bases, with 12 bases between them. This CDR3 is 13 amino acids long. Germline V gene lookup returns CDR1 MGHDK and CDR2 SYGVNS. The CDR3 spells CASSPGQATEAFF. DNA for the CDR3: TGTGCCAGCAGCCCAGGACAAGCCACTGAAGCTTTCTTT.

This clonotype was detected a few times. V and J are TRBV24-1 and TRBJ1-1; no reliable D call. Trimming removed 8 bases at V and 5 bases at J, with 14 bases between. Germline V gene lookup returns CDR1 KGHDR and CDR2 SFDVKD. The length of the CDR3 is 13 residues. This chain's CDR3 is CATTFGIGTEAFF. CDR3 sequence (DNA): TGTGCCACCACATTCGGGATCGGGACTGAAGCTTTCTTT.

V and J are TRBV20-1 and TRBJ2-1; 8 bases line up with TRBD2. This CDR3 spans 16 amino acids. The V and J ends lost 5 bases and 8 bases, in that order; junction bases with no gene match: 17. Per the germline V gene, CDR1 is DFQATT and CDR2 is SNEGSKA (reference sequence). CDR3 amino acids: CSASPRGLARGDEQFF. The CDR3 DNA sequence: TGCAGTGCTTCCCCCCGGGGGCTAGCGCGGGGGGATGAGCAGTTCTTC.

At least ten counts were recorded for this clonotype. The chain has TRBV7-6 and TRBJ2-5; TRBD1 agrees at 7 bases. The V gene's germline CDR1 is SGHVS and CDR2 FNYEAQ. The CDR3 runs to 14 residues. The ends lost 5 bases at V and 5 bases at J; junction bases unmatched: 8. DNA for the CDR3: TGTGCCAGCAGCACGACAGGGCTTGGTGAGACCCAGTACTTC. Its translation is CASSTTGLGETQYF. Full variable domain (missing parts from reference TRBV7-6 and TRBJ2-5): GAGVSQSPRYKVTKRGQDVALRCDPISGHVSLYWYRQALGQGPEFLTYFNYEAQQDKSGLPNDRFSAERPEGSISTLTIQRTEQRDSAMYRCASSTTGLGETQYFGPGTRLLVL.

This clonotype was found many times. The chain uses TRBV6-5 and TRBJ2-7; D might be TRBD1 or TRBD2, each matching 5 bases. Germline CDR1 MNHEY, CDR2 SVGAGI. The CDR3 sequence is 14 residues long. The V end lost 0 bases, the J end lost 4 bases, and 10 bases lay between the germline ends. In DNA, the CDR3 is TGTGCCAGCAGTTACTCGGGCAGGGAGTACGAGCAGTACTTC. This codes for CASSYSGREYEQYF.

The chain has TRBV4-1 and TRBJ2-1; the match to TRBD1 covers 8 bases. After removal of 2 bases from V and 7 bases from J, the junction contained 4 bases not matched to a gene. The CDR3 covers 14 residues. Germline CDR1 reads MGHRA; CDR2 reads YSYEKL. In nucleotides, the CDR3 is TGCGCCAGCAGCCAACCGTACAGGGGGAATGAGCAGTTCTTC. Translated: CASSQPYRGNEQFF.

The chain joins TRBV29-1 to TRBJ1-1; D ambiguous. Germline CDR1 and CDR2: SQVTM and ANQGSEA. V lost 4 bases, J lost 1 base, and 13 bases lay in between. The length of the CDR3 is 14 residues. The CDR3 here is CSVATSGANTEAFF. In nucleotides, the CDR3 is TGCAGCGTTGCGACCAGTGGAGCGAACACTGAAGCTTTCTTT.

This clonotype was observed a handful of times. The V gene is TRBV7-3, the J gene TRBJ2-7; the D is unclear. Per the germline V gene, CDR1 is SGHTA and CDR2 is FQGTGA. Trimming pared 2 bases from V and 5 bases from J, leaving 13 bases between. The CDR3 is made up of 14 amino acids. CDR3 loop: CASSLLPLGNEQYF. Here the CDR3 DNA reads TGTGCCAGCAGCTTATTGCCCTTAGGGAACGAGCAGTACTTC.

V gene TRBV20-1 combines with J gene TRBJ2-3; D might be TRBD1 (6 bases). The CDR3 is 14 amino acids. Trimming removed 5 bases at V and 4 bases at J, with 16 bases between. The germline CDR1 and CDR2 sequences are DFQATT and SNEGSKA (reference sequence). CDR3 bases: TGCAGTGCTCCGGGACAAACCGACCCAGATACGCAGTATTTT. Protein sequence: CSAPGQTDPDTQYF.

At least ten counts were recorded for this clonotype. This chain connects TRBV7-7 to TRBJ2-2, with TRBD1 matching 8 bases. Germline V gene lookup returns CDR1 SSHAT and CDR2 FNYEAQ (reference sequence). CDR3 length equals 14 residues. V was pared by 5 bases and J by 7 bases, with 6 bases of the junction left unmatched. CDR3 region: CASSRTGLGGELFF. In nucleotides, the CDR3 is TGTGCCAGCAGCCGGACAGGGTTAGGCGGGGAGCTGTTTTTT.

This clonotype was seen ten or more times. The chain combines TRBV27 with TRBJ1-1, with a possible D match to TRBD1 (6 bases). The V gene lost 7 bases and the J gene lost 0 bases, with 9 bases spanning the gap. Germline V gives CDR1 MNHEY, CDR2 SMNVEV (reference sequence). The CDR3 runs to 13 residues. The CDR3 here is CASKGGVNTEAFF. The DNA for the CDR3 is TGTGCCAGCAAGGGGGGGGTGAACACTGAAGCTTTCTTT.

This clonotype was found many times. The rearrangement uses TRBV28 and TRBJ1-2, with unresolved D. Germline assignment: CDR1 MDHEN and CDR2 SYDVKM. V lost 5 bases, J lost 4 bases, and 17 bases lay in between. This CDR3 is 15 amino acids long. The CDR3 here is CASSPGDSLGYGYTF. The CDR3 DNA reads as TGTGCCAGCAGTCCCGGCGACTCACTAGGCTATGGCTACACCTTC.

This clonotype has ten or more counts. This rearrangement joins TRBV7-8 to TRBJ1-1; 7 bases match TRBD1. This CDR3 has 15 residues. Trimming removed 5 bases from V and 1 base from J; junction bases left unmatched: 7. CDR1 is SGHVS, CDR2 FQNEAQ, per germline. The CDR3 DNA reads TGTGCCAGCAGCCTTGGGGACAGCCCGAACACTGAAGCTTTCTTT. This sequence encodes CASSLGDSPNTEAFF. Based on the CDR3 plus reference TRBV7-8 and TRBJ1-1, the full variable domain is GAGVSQSPRYKVAKRGQDVALRCDPISGHVSLFWYQQALGQGPEFLTYFQNEAQLDKSGLPSDRFFAERPEGSVSTLKIQRTQQEDSAVYLCASSLGDSPNTEAFFGQGTRLTVV.

This rearrangement joins TRBV15 to TRBJ2-2; no clear D. V lost 0 bases and J 4 bases, leaving 9 bases between the germline ends. The CDR3 runs to 15 residues. CDR1 and CDR2 (germline): LNHNV, YYDKDF (reference sequence). CDR3 protein: CATSRDLRSTGELFF. CDR3 bases: TGTGCCACCAGCAGAGATCTAAGGAGCACCGGGGAGCTGTTTTTT. Full variable domain (remainder filled in from reference TRBV15 and TRBJ2-2): DAMVIQNPRYQVTQFGKPVTLSCSQTLNHNVMYWYQQKSSQAPKLLFHYYDKDFNNEADTPDNFQSRRPNTSFCFLDIRSPGLGDTAMYLCATSRDLRSTGELFFGEGSRLTVL.